Shown below are 24 T cell receptor beta chains from a single sample sequenced in a study of early T cells in non-severe SARS-CoV-2 infection. TCRdb reanalysed the 5' RACE reads using MiXCR and keeps one entry per CDR3 protein. The data hold some 83,000 distinct CDR3 sequences, with roughly 10% observed a single time. The sample here was whole blood, taken at baseline. All receptors come from an adult who was a healthcare worker with PCR-confirmed SARS-CoV-2 infection or an uninfected control (not recorded which).

The genes are TRBV3-2 and TRBJ2-7; the table's TRBD1 call for D was not verified on the DNA. TRBV3-2 is shown as a pseudogene. The CDR3 extends over 15 amino acids. The CDR3 here is CASSQGPSRGYEQYF. CDR3 DNA sequence: TGTGCCAGCAGCCAAGGTCCCAGCCGGGGCTACGAGCAGTACTTC.

This clonotype was counted between two and nine times. This chain joins TRBV2 and TRBJ1-4; D is undetermined. The CDR3 spans 14 residues. With 7 bases removed from V and 4 bases from J, the gap between germline ends came to 13 bases. Germline V CDR1 and CDR2: SNHLY, FYNNEI. The DNA of the CDR3 is TGTGCCAGCACGAAGGCTCGGGGTAATGAAAAACTGTTTTTT. Translation: CASTKARGNEKLFF. Full variable domain (missing parts from reference TRBV2 and TRBJ1-4): EPEVTQTPSHQVTQMGQEVILRCVPISNHLYFYWYRQILGQKVEFLVSFYNNEISEKSEIFDDQFSVERPDGSNFTLKIRSTKLEDSAMYFCASTKARGNEKLFFGSGTQLSVL.

The chain recombines TRBV5-1 with TRBJ2-1; 14 bases match TRBD2. This CDR3 has 14 residues. The V gene's germline CDR1 is SGHRS and CDR2 YFSETQ. Germline trimming cut 4 bases from V and 8 bases from J; bases unmatched to any gene: 2. The CDR3 reads CASSMGLAGDEQFF. The CDR3 DNA is TGCGCCAGCAGCATGGGACTAGCGGGAGATGAGCAGTTCTTC.

The chain joins TRBV5-1 to TRBJ2-7; D perhaps matches TRBD2 (6 bases). Trimming removed 1 base from V and 1 base from J, with 9 bases in between. This CDR3 has 14 amino acids. CDR1 is SGHRS and CDR2 is YFSETQ in the germline V gene. This CDR3 reads CASSLRGTSYEQYF. DNA for the CDR3: TGCGCCAGCAGCTTGAGAGGGACTTCCTACGAGCAGTACTTC.

The chain employs TRBV7-8 and TRBJ2-1; TRBD2 agrees at 7 bases. CDR1 and CDR2 (germline): SGHVS, FQNEAQ. Unmatched junction bases numbered 5, after V lost 3 bases and J lost 0 bases. The CDR3 totals 16 residues. The CDR3 protein is CASSLGGSLSYNEQFF. The DNA for the CDR3 is TGTGCCAGCAGCTTGGGAGGGTCCCTCTCCTACAATGAGCAGTTCTTC.

This clonotype was seen a few times. J is TRBJ2-5 and V is TRBV18, with 7 bases that match TRBD2. Germline assignment: CDR1 KGHSH and CDR2 LQKENI. This CDR3 has 15 amino acids. The ends lost 2 bases at V and 3 bases at J; junction bases unmatched: 6. CDR3 region: CASSPGDYGKETQYF. The CDR3 DNA is TGTGCCAGCTCACCAGGGGACTACGGAAAAGAGACCCAGTACTTC.

The rearrangement uses TRBV6-6 and TRBJ2-7, with D possibly matching TRBD1 (5 bases). Germline lookup yields CDR1 MNHNY and CDR2 SVGAGI (reference sequence). CDR3 length equals 10 residues. V shed 8 bases and J shed 5 bases, with 7 bases lying between them. CDR3 sequence (DNA): TGTGCCAGCGCCAGGGACGAGCAGTACTTC. Translation: CASARDEQYF.

This clonotype showed up just a few times. This rearrangement joins TRBV27 to TRBJ2-7, with D tentatively TRBD2 (6 bases). Germline values: CDR1 MNHEY, CDR2 SMNVEV (reference sequence). The CDR3 has 16 residues. V was trimmed by 5 bases and J by 2 bases, leaving 19 bases between them. In DNA, the CDR3 is TGTGCCAGCAGTCCCTTGGCGGGACCTACCCCCTACGAGCAGTACTTC. Translated: CASSPLAGPTPYEQYF.

The gene calls are TRBV20-1 and TRBJ2-2, with 11 bases fitting TRBD2. Germline values: CDR1 DFQATT, CDR2 SNEGSKA (reference sequence). The CDR3 length is 19 residues. Losses at the gene ends were 6 bases for V and 2 bases for J; bases not matched to a gene: 17. The DNA of the CDR3 is TGCAGTGCCGCAATGACCCTTGGTAGCGGGAGGGGAAACACCGGGGAGCTGTTTTTT. Translation: CSAAMTLGSGRGNTGELFF.

This clonotype appeared many times. The chain carries TRBV30 and TRBJ2-7; no clear D. CDR1 is GTSNPN and CDR2 is SVGIG in the germline V gene (reference sequence). This CDR3 is built from 14 residues. Between the trimmed V and J ends, which lost 2 bases and 4 bases, there was a span of 15 bases. CDR3 residues: CAWSPGPPFYEQYF. As DNA, the CDR3 is TGTGCCTGGAGTCCGGGCCCCCCTTTTTACGAGCAGTACTTC. The full variable domain, its missing parts supplied by reference TRBV30 and TRBJ2-7, is SQTIHQWPATLVQPVGSPLSLECTVEGTSNPNLYWYRQAAGRGLQLLFYSVGIGQISSEVPQNLSASRPQDRQFILSSKKLLLSDSGFYLCAWSPGPPFYEQYFGPGTRLTVT.

This clonotype turned up a few times. The chain couples TRBV27 to TRBJ1-5; possibly TRBD1 for D (6 bases). Trimming took off 5 bases at V and 5 bases at J, with 16 bases between the two ends. The CDR3 spans 15 residues. The germline gives CDR1 MNHEY, CDR2 SMNVEV (reference sequence). CDR3 sequence: CASSATTGSYQPQHF. CDR3 nucleotide sequence: TGTGCCAGCAGTGCCACTACAGGGTCGTATCAGCCCCAGCATTTT.

This clonotype occurred many times. The chain couples TRBV25-1 to TRBJ2-5; TRBD1 is a possible D gene (6 bases). CDR1 and CDR2 from the germline V gene are MGHDK and SYGVNS. The CDR3 consists of 19 residues. Trimming took off 0 bases at V and 9 bases at J, with 29 bases between the two ends. The CDR3 nucleotides are TGTGCCAGCAGTGAATATCGGTCCGATGAGAAGGGAGCCAAGGGGGCCCAGTACTTC. It specifies CASSEYRSDEKGAKGAQYF.

In this sample, this clonotype turned up a few times. The V and J genes are TRBV6-6 and TRBJ2-7; D might be TRBD2 (6 bases). Between the trimmed V and J ends, which lost 2 bases and 3 bases, there was a span of 8 bases. CDR3 length equals 13 residues. Germline-derived CDR1 and CDR2 are MNHNY and SVGAGI (reference sequence). CDR3 amino acids: CASSYLGGYEQYF. CDR3 coding DNA: TGTGCCAGCAGTTACCTGGGAGGCTACGAGCAGTACTTC.

In its sample, this clonotype was seen a few times. This chain uses TRBV12-3 or TRBV12-4 with TRBJ2-2, with a possible D match to TRBD2 (6 bases). The V gene lost 6 bases and the J gene lost 0 bases, with 20 bases spanning the gap. The CDR3 sequence is 18 residues long. The CDR3 here is CASSPRVGGTANTGELFF. The CDR3 DNA is TGTGCCAGCAGCCCCCGGGTCGGCGGGACCGCGAACACCGGGGAGCTGTTTTTT.

The genes are TRBV27 and TRBJ2-7, with 7 positions matching TRBD1. This CDR3 region has 16 residues. The junction had 12 bases not matched to a gene; V was cut back by 5 bases and J by 2 bases. The germline gives CDR1 MNHEY, CDR2 SMNVEV (reference sequence). The CDR3 DNA follows: TGTGCCAGCAGTAAAGTAGGGGGCCTAACAGCCTACGAGCAGTACTTC. This translates into CASSKVGGLTAYEQYF.

The V and J genes are TRBV7-2 and TRBJ2-7; 10 bases agree with TRBD2. CDR3 size: 15 residues. From germline, CDR1 is SGHTA and CDR2 FQGNSA. The V and J ends lost 5 bases and 6 bases, in that order; junction bases with no gene match: 10. The CDR3 spells CASSPVSGRSAEQYF. CDR3 sequence (DNA): TGTGCCAGCAGCCCAGTTAGCGGGAGGAGCGCCGAGCAGTACTTC.

This clonotype was detected only a few times. The chain uses TRBV7-2 and TRBJ2-7, with 12 bases aligning to TRBD2. The CDR3 consists of 17 residues. J gave up 0 bases and V 2 bases, and 5 bases lay outside the gene matches. Germline V gene data show CDR1 as SGHTA and CDR2 as FQGNSA. The CDR3 sequence is CASSLRTSGASSYEQYF. The DNA for the CDR3 is TGTGCCAGCAGCTTAAGGACTAGCGGGGCGAGCTCCTACGAGCAGTACTTC.

The chain combines TRBV5-1 with TRBJ2-5; 7 nucleotides align to TRBD2. The CDR3 is made up of 16 amino acids. V shed 6 bases and J 0 bases; nucleotides not matched to a gene: 11. Per germline, CDR1 SGHRS and CDR2 YFSETQ. In DNA, the CDR3 is TGCGCCAGCACGCAACTTAGCGGGCCTTACCAAGAGACCCAGTACTTC. Its protein product is CASTQLSGPYQETQYF.

This clonotype was recorded at least ten times. The genes are TRBV7-6 and TRBJ1-1; unclear D gene. V lost 4 bases to trimming and J lost 2 bases, with 8 bases between them. This CDR3 region has 13 residues. Germline V gene data show CDR1 as SGHVS and CDR2 as FNYEAQ. CDR3 nucleotide sequence: TGTGCCAGCAGCTCGCCGGGTAACACTGAAGCTTTCTTT. Protein sequence: CASSSPGNTEAFF.

A few counts support this clonotype. The rearrangement links TRBV13 to TRBJ2-1; 9 nucleotides line up with TRBD2. Germline loops: CDR1 PRHDT, CDR2 FYEKMQ (reference sequence). After removal of 8 bases from V and 8 bases from J, the junction contained 10 bases not matched to a gene. This CDR3 contains 14 residues. The CDR3 coding sequence is TGTGCCAGCTCCCCGTTAGCGGGAGCCGATGAGCAGTTCTTC. It translates to CASSPLAGADEQFF.

The chain combines TRBV5-1 with TRBJ2-1; 8 nucleotides line up with TRBD2. J lost 2 bases, V lost 2 bases, and 6 bases had no gene match. This CDR3 contains 16 residues. CDR1 is SGHRS and CDR2 is YFSETQ in the germline V gene. Here the CDR3 reads CASSLSGRATYNEQFF. The CDR3 DNA is TGCGCCAGCAGCTTATCCGGGAGGGCCACCTACAATGAGCAGTTCTTC.

J is TRBJ2-7 and V is TRBV20-1; tentatively, D is TRBD1 or TRBD2 (6 bases each). The V gene lost 3 bases and the J gene lost 3 bases, with 18 bases spanning the gap. The CDR3 sequence is 15 residues long. The germline gives CDR1 DFQATT, CDR2 SNEGSKA (reference sequence). The CDR3 DNA sequence: TGCAGTGCTAGTAGGGATTTTAGGGGGGACTACGAGCAGTACTTC. Encoded protein: CSASRDFRGDYEQYF.

This clonotype has more than one count but fewer than ten. The chain combines TRBV12-3 or TRBV12-4 with TRBJ2-4; 7 bases are shared with TRBD2. Germline trimming cut 9 bases from V and 8 bases from J; bases unmatched to any gene: 7. This CDR3 region has 12 residues. CDR3 sequence reads: CASCGSRDIQYF. Written as DNA, the CDR3 is TGTGCCAGTTGCGGGAGTCGGGACATTCAGTACTTC.

This chain connects TRBV10-3 to TRBJ2-7; 7 bases map to TRBD1. The CDR3 is made up of 12 amino acids. J gave up 4 bases and V 11 bases, and 8 bases lay outside the gene matches. Per germline, CDR1 ENHRY and CDR2 SYGVKD. CDR3 sequence (DNA): TGTGCCTCGTCCGGGACAGATTACGAGCAGTACTTC. Protein: CASSGTDYEQYF.